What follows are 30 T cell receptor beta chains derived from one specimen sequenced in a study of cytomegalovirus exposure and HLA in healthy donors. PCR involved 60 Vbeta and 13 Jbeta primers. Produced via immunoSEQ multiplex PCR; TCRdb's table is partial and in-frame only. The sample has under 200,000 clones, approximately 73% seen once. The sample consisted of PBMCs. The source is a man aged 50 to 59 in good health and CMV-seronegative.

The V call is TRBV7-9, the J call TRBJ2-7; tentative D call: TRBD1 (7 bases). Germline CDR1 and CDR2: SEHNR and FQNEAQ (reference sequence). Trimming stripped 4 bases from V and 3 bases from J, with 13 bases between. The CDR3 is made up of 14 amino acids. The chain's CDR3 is CASSSGQEGYEQYF. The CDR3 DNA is TGTGCCAGCAGCTCCGGACAGGAGGGCTACGAGCAGTACTTC. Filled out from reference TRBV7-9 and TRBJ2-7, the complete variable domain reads DTGVSQNPRHKITKRGQNVTFRCDPISEHNRLYWYRQTLGQGPEFLTYFQNEAQLEKSRLLSDRFSAERPKGSFSTLEIQRTEQGDSAMYLCASSSGQEGYEQYFGPGTRLTVT.

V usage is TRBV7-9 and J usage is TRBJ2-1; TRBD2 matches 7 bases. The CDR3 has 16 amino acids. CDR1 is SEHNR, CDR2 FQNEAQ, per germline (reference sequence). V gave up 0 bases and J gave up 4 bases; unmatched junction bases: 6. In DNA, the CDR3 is TGTGCCAGCAGCTTAGCCAGCGGGGTGACTTACAATGAGCAGTTCTTC. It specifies CASSLASGVTYNEQFF. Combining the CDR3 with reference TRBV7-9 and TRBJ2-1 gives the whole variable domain DTGVSQNPRHKITKRGQNVTFRCDPISEHNRLYWYRQTLGQGPEFLTYFQNEAQLEKSRLLSDRFSAERPKGSFSTLEIQRTEQGDSAMYLCASSLASGVTYNEQFFGPGTRLTVL.

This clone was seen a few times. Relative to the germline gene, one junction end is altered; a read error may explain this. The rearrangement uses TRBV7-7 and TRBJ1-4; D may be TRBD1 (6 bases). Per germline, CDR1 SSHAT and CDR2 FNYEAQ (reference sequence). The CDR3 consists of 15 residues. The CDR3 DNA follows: TGTGCTAGCAGCTTAGGTCTGGGGGCTGGGGAAAAACTGTTTTTT. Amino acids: CASSLGLGAGEKLFF.

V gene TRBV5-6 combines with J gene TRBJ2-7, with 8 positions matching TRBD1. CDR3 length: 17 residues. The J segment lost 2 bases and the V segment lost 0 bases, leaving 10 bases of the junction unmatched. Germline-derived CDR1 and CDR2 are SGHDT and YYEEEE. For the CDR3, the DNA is TGTGCCAGCAGCTTGGTAGTCGGACAGGGTGGACCCTACGAGCAGTACTTC. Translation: CASSLVVGQGGPYEQYF.

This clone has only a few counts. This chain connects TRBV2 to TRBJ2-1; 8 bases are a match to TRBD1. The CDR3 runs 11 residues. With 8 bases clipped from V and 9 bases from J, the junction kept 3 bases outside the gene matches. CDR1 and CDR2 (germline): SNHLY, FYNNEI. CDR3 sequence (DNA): TGTGCCAGCCAGGGGGCGGCTGAGCAGTTCTTC. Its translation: CASQGAAEQFF.

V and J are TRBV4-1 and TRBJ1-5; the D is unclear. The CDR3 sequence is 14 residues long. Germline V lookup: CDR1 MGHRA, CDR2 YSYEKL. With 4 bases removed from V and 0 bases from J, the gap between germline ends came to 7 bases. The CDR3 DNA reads TGCGCCAGCAGCCCCCAGGTTAGCAATCAGCCCCAGCATTTT. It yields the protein CASSPQVSNQPQHF.

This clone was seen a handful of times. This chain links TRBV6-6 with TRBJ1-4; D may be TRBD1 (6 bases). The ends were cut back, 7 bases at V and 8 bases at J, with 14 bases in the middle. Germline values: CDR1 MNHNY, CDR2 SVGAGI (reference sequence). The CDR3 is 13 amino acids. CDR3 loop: CASKLQGGEKLFF. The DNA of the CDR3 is TGTGCCAGCAAATTACAGGGAGGGGAAAAACTGTTTTTT.

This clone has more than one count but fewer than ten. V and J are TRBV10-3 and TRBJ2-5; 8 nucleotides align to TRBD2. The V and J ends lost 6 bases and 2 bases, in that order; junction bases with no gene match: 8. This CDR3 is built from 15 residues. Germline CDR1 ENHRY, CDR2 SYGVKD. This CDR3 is CAISSPAGGQETQYF. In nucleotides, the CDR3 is TGTGCCATCAGCTCCCCGGCGGGGGGTCAAGAGACCCAGTACTTC.

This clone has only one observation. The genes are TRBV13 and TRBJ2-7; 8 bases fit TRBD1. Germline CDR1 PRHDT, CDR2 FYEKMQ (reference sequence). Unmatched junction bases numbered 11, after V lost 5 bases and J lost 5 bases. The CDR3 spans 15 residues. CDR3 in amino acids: CASSPRDRGADEQYF. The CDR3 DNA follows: TGTGCCAGCAGCCCCCGAGACAGGGGCGCGGACGAGCAGTACTTC.

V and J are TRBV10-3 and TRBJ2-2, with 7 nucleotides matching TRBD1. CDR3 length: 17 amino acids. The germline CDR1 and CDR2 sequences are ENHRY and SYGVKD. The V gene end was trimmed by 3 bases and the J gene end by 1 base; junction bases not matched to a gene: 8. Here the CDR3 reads CAISDVRRQGNTGELFF. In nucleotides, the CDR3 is TGTGCCATCAGTGACGTTCGCAGACAGGGGAACACCGGGGAGCTGTTTTTT.

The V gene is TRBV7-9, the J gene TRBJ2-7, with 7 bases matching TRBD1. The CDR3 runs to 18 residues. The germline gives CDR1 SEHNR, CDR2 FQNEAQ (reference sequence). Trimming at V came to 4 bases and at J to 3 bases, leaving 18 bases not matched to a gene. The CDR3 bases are TGTGCCAGCAGCTCCACACGAACTACCATGGGGGACAGCTACGAGCAGTACTTC. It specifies CASSSTRTTMGDSYEQYF.

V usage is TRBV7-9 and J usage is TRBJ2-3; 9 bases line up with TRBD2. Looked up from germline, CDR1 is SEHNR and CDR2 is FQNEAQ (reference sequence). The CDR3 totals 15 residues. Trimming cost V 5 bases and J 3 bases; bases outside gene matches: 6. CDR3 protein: CASSAGTSLTDTQYF. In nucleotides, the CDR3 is TGTGCCAGCAGCGCCGGGACTAGCTTGACAGATACGCAGTATTTT.

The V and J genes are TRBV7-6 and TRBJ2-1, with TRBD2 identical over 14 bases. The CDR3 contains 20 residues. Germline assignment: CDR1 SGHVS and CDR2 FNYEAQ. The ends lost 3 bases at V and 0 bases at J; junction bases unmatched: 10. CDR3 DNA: TGTGCCAGCAGCTTTCCCCGGGGACTAGCGGGGGCCAACTCCTACAATGAGCAGTTCTTC. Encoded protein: CASSFPRGLAGANSYNEQFF. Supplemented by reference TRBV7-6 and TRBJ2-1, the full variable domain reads GAGVSQSPRYKVTKRGQDVALRCDPISGHVSLYWYRQALGQGPEFLTYFNYEAQQDKSGLPNDRFSAERPEGSISTLTIQRTEQRDSAMYRCASSFPRGLAGANSYNEQFFGPGTRLTVL.

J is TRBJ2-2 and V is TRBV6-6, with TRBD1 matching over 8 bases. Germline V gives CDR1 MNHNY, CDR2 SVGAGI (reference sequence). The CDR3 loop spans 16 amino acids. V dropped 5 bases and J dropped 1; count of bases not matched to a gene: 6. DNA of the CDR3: TGTGCCAGCAGTCCAGACGGGACAGGGAACACCGGGGAGCTGTTTTTT. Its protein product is CASSPDGTGNTGELFF.

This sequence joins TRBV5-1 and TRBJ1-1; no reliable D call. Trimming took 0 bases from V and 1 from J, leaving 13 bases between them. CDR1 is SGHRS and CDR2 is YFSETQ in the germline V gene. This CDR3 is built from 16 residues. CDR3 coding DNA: TGCGCCAGCAGCTTGGGGGAGACCATACAGAACACTGAAGCTTTCTTT. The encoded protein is CASSLGETIQNTEAFF.

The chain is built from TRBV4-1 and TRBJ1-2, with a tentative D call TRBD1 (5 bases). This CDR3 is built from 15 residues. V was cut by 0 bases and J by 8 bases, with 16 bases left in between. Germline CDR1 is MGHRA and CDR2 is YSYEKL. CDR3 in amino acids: CASSQDRGGPAGYTF. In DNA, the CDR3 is TGCGCCAGCAGCCAAGATCGCGGGGGTCCGGCCGGCTACACCTTC.

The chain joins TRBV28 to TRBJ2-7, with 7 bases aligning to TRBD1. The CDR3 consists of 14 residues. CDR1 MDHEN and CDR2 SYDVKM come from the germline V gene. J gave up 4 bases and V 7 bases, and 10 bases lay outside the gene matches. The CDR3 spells CASKAEGGRYEQYF. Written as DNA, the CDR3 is TGTGCCAGCAAAGCCGAAGGGGGCCGGTACGAGCAGTACTTC.

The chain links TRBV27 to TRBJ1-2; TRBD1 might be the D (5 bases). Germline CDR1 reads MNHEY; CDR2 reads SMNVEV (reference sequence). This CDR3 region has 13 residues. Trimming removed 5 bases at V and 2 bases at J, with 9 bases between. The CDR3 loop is CASSLTGNYGYTF. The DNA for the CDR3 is TGTGCCAGCAGTCTCACAGGAAACTATGGCTACACCTTC.

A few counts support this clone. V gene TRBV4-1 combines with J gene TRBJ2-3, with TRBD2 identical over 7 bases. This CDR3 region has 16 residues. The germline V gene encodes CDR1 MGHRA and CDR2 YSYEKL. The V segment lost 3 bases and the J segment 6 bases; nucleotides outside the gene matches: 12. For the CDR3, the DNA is TGCGCCAGCAGCCACTTAGCGGGTGCCTACTCCGATACGCAGTATTTT. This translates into CASSHLAGAYSDTQYF.

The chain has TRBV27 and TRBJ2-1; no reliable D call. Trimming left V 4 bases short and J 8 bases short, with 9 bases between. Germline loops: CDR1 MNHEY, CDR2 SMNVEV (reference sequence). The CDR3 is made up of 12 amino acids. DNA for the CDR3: TGTGCCAGCAGTTCCGTAGTAGATGAGCAGTTCTTC. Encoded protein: CASSSVVDEQFF.

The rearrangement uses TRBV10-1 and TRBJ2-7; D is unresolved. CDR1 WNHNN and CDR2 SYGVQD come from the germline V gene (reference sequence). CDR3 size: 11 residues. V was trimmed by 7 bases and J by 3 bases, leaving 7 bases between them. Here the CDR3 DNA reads TGCGCCAGCATTGATAGCTACGAGCAGTACTTC. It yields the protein CASIDSYEQYF.

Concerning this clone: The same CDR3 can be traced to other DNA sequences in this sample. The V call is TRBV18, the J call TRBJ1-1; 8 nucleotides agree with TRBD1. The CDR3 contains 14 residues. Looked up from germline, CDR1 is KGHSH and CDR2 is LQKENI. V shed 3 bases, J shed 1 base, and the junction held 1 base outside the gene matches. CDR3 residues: CASSPQGANTEAFF. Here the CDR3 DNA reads TGTGCCAGCTCACCTCAGGGGGCGAACACTGAAGCTTTCTTT.

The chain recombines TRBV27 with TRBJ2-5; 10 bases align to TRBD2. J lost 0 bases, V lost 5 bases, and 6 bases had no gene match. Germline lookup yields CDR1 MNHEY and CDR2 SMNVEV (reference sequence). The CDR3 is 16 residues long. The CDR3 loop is CASSPKLAGYQETQYF. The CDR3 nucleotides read TGTGCCAGCAGTCCCAAACTAGCGGGGTACCAAGAGACCCAGTACTTC.

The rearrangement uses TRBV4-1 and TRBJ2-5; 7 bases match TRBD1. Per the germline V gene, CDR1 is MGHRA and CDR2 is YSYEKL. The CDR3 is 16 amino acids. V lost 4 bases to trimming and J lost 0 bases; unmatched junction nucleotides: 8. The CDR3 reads CASSPGTDGYQETQYF. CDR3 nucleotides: TGCGCCAGCAGCCCCGGGACAGACGGCTACCAAGAGACCCAGTACTTC.

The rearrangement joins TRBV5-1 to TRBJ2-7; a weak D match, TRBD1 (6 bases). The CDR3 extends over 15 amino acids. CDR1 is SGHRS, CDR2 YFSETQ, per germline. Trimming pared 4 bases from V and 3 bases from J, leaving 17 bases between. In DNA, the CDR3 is TGCGCCAGCAGCCGGGCAGGGGTAGGGAGCTACGAGCAGTACTTC. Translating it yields CASSRAGVGSYEQYF.

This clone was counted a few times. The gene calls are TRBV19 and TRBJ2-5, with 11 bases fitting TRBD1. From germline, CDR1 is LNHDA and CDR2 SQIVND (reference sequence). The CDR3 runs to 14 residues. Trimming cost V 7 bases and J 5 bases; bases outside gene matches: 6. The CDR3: CASTGQGALETQYF. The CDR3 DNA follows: TGTGCCAGTACTGGACAGGGGGCCCTGGAGACCCAGTACTTC. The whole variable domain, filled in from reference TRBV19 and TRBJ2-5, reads DGGITQSPKYLFRKEGQNVTLSCEQNLNHDAMYWYRQDPGQGLRLIYYSQIVNDFQKGDIAEGYSVSREKKESFPLTVTSAQKNPTAFYLCASTGQGALETQYFGPGTRLLVL.

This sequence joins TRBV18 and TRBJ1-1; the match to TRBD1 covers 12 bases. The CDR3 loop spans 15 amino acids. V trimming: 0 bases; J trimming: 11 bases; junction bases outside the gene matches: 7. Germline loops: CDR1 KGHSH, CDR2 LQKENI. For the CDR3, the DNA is TGTGCCAGCTCACCACCCGGGACAGGGGGCCTTTGGGCTTTCTTT. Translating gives CASSPPGTGGLWAFF.

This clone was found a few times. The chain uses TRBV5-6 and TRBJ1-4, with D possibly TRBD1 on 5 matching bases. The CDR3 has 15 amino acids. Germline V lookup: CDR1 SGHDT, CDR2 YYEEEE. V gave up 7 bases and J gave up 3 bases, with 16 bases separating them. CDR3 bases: TGTGCCAGCCGAAACTATGGGGGGGCTAATGAAAAACTGTTTTTT. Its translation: CASRNYGGANEKLFF.

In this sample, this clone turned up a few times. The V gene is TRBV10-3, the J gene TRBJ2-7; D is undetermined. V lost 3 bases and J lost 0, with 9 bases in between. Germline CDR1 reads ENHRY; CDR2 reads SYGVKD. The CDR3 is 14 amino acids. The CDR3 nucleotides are TGTGCCATCAGTGACGGTCACCACTCCTACGAGCAGTACTTC. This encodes CAISDGHHSYEQYF.

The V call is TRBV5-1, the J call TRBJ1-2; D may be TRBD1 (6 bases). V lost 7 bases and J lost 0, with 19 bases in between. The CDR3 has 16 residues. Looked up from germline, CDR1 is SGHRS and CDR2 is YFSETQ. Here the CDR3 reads CASLLHKQGSNYGYTF. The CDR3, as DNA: TGCGCCAGCCTCCTCCATAAACAGGGATCTAACTATGGCTACACCTTC. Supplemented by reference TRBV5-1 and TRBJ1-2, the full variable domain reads KAGVTQTPRYLIKTRGQQVTLSCSPISGHRSVSWYQQTPGQGLQFLFEYFSETQRNKGNFPGRFSGRQFSNSRSEMNVSTLELGDSALYLCASLLHKQGSNYGYTFGSGTRLTVV.